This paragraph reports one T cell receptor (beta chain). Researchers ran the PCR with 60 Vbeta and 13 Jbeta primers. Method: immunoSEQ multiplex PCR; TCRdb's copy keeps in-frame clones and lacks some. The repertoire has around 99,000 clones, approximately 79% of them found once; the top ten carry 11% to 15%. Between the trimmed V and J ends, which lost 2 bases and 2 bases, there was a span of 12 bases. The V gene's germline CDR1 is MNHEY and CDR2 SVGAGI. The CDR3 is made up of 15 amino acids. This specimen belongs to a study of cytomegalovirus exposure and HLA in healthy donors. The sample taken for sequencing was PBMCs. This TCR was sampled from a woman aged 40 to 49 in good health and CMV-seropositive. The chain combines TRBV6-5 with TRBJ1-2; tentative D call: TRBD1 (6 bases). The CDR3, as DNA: TGTGCCAGCAGTTACGGGGACATACCAAACTATGGCTACACCTTC. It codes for CASSYGDIPNYGYTF.